This T cell receptor (beta chain) was captured by sequencing in a study of a mutant IDH1 vaccine in newly diagnosed glioma. Study-wide background: Eight vaccine injections were given to patients in weeks 1, 3, 5, 7, 11, 15, 19 and 23. Treated patients had a mean age of about 44 years and a sex split that was roughly 60% male and 37.5% female. Findings of the study overall: Vaccine-induced immune responses occurred in approximately 93% of patients.

This CDR3 is built from 18 residues. The germline V gene encodes CDR1 SGHVS and CDR2 FNYEAQ. V was clipped by 5 bases and J by 2 bases, with 25 bases between them. Sample time point: week 23, last vaccination. In every dose of vaccine, 300 ug of mutant IDH1 20-mer peptide was given alongside topical imiquimod. Clones were sequenced by immunoSEQ multiplex PCR, and TCRdb holds only the in-frame ones, with some missing. This table has about 44,000 clones, approximately 89% appearing once. A word on this clone: Its matching antigen is unknown.

This clonotype originated in a man between 45 and 60 years old with glioma. The sample in question was PBMCs, obtained from a glioma patient whose treatment included an IDH1 peptide vaccine. The chain carries TRBV7-6 and TRBJ2-7; weak D call: TRBD1 (6 bases). In nucleotides, the CDR3 is TGTGCCAGCAGCGCTAGCTCAGGGGCGAGCCGAGTTCCCTACGAGCAGTACTTC. Translated: CASSASSGASRVPYEQYF.